This T cell receptor beta chain was retrieved from a study of blood T cell repertoires in COVID-19. This clone was observed a handful of times. Trimming took 1 base from V and 7 from J; bases not matched to a gene: 7. Germline-derived CDR1 and CDR2 are SQVTM and ANQGSEA. CDR3 size: 13 residues. This table comes from immunoSEQ multiplex PCR, and its TCRdb copy is limited to in-frame clones, with some not included. The sample consists of tens of thousands of clones, around four fifths of them appearing once. V is TRBV29-1 and J is TRBJ2-7, with TRBD1 matching 7 bases. Material: peripheral blood. The clonotype originates from a man aged 55 to 70 with COVID-19, enrolled during active disease. The CDR3 DNA sequence: TGCAGCGTTGAAGGACAGGGTGTCGGAGAGCAGTACTTC. Translating gives CSVEGQGVGEQYF.